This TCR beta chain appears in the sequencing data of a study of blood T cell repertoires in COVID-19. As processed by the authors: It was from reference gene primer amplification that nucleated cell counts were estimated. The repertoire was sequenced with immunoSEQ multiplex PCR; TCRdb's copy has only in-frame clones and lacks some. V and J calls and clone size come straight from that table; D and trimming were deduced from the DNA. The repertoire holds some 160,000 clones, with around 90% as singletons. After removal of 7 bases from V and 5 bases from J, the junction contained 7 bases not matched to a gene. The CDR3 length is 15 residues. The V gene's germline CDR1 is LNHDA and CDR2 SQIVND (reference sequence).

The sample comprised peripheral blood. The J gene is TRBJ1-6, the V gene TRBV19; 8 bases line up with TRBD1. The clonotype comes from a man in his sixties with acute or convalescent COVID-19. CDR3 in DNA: TGTGCCAGTAAGGGGACAGGCGGAAATAATTCACCCCTCCACTTT. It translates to CASKGTGGNNSPLHF.